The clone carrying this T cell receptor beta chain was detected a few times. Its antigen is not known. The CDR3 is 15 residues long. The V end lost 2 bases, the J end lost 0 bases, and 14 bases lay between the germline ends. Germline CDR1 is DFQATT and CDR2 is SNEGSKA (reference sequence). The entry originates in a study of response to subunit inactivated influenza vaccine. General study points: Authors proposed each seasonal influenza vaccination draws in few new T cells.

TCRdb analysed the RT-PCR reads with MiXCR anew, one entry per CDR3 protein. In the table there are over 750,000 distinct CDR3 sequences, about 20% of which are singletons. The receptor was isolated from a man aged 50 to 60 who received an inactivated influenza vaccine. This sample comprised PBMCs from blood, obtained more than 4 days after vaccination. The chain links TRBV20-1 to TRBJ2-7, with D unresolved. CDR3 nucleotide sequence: TGCAGTGCTAGAAGGTTCGCAGCGCTCTCCTACGAGCAGTACTTC. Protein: CSARRFAALSYEQYF.